Below, 25 T cell receptor beta chains from the same sample are listed, as sequenced in a study of blood T cell repertoires in COVID-19. TCRdb keeps only in-frame clones here, not all; method: immunoSEQ multiplex PCR. The sample consists of some 200,000 clones, about 83% of them appearing once. Sample: PBMCs or T cells enriched from blood (not recorded which). The receptor source for this set is a woman in her fifties or sixties who had been exposed to COVID-19.

The rearrangement links TRBV2 to TRBJ2-6; weak D call: TRBD1 (6 bases). The CDR3 is 15 amino acids. Germline lookup yields CDR1 SNHLY and CDR2 FYNNEI. V lost 6 bases, J lost 0 bases, and 9 bases lay in between. CDR3 coding DNA: TGTGCCAGCAGGGACAGTGCCTCTGGGGCCAACGTCCTGACTTTC. It specifies CASRDSASGANVLTF.

The chain uses TRBV29-1 and TRBJ2-5; weak D call: TRBD2 (7 bases). V was trimmed by 8 bases and J by 4 bases, leaving 14 bases between them. Germline V lookup: CDR1 SQVTM, CDR2 ANQGSEA. The CDR3 loop spans 12 amino acids. This CDR3 is CSHLGGLETQYF. DNA for the CDR3: TGCAGCCACCTCGGGGGGCTAGAGACCCAGTACTTC.

The V and J genes are TRBV18 and TRBJ1-1, with D perhaps TRBD1 (5 bases). Germline V gene sequence: CDR1 KGHSH, CDR2 LQKENI. The V end was cut by 6 bases, the J end by 3 bases, with 8 bases between. The CDR3 sequence is 12 residues long. Here the CDR3 reads CASSVRDTEAFF. CDR3 DNA: TGTGCCAGCTCGGTCAGGGACACTGAAGCTTTCTTT.

CDR3 sequence: CASSFSVSNQPQHF. Written as DNA, the CDR3 is TGTGCCAGCAGCTTTTCAGTTAGCAATCAGCCCCAGCATTTT. The chain recombines TRBV5-6 with TRBJ1-5; unclear D gene. This CDR3 contains 14 residues. V lost 2 bases and J lost 0, with 6 bases in between. Germline lookup yields CDR1 SGHDT and CDR2 YYEEEE.

The chain recombines TRBV21-1 with TRBJ1-4; the table's TRBD1 call for D was not verified on the DNA. TRBV21-1 is a listed pseudogene. This CDR3 contains 14 residues. CDR3 in DNA: TGTGCCAGCAGCATTTGTGCAGGGTTGGAAAAACTGTTTTTT. This sequence encodes CASSICAGLEKLFF.

V usage is TRBV5-1 and J usage is TRBJ1-2, with TRBD1 identical over 7 bases. Germline CDR1 and CDR2: SGHRS and YFSETQ. The CDR3 consists of 15 residues. V was clipped by 3 bases and J by 7 bases; unmatched bases: 12. In DNA, the CDR3 is TGCGCCAGCAGCTCGAGGACAGGCCCTAGTTCTGGCTACACCTTC. Translated: CASSSRTGPSSGYTF.

The CDR3 bases are TGTGCCAGCAGCTACGACAGGGATTCAGGAAACACCATATATTTT. Its translation is CASSYDRDSGNTIYF. The chain employs TRBV7-2 and TRBJ1-3; 7 nucleotides match TRBD1. From germline, CDR1 is SGHTA and CDR2 FQGNSA. This CDR3 has 15 residues. V lost 4 bases to trimming and J lost 4 bases; unmatched junction nucleotides: 7.

V gene TRBV5-3 combines with J gene TRBJ2-3; no clear D gene. TRBV5-3 is an open reading frame, and its role is uncertain. Trimming pared 4 bases from V and 2 bases from J, leaving 11 bases between. This CDR3 is built from 14 residues. As DNA, the CDR3 is TGTGCCAGAAGCCCGAAAGCATACACAGATACGCAGTATTTT. Protein sequence: CARSPKAYTDTQYF.

This clone was detected a few times. The gene calls are TRBV24-1 and TRBJ1-2; D remains ambiguous. CDR1 KGHDR and CDR2 SFDVKD come from the germline V gene. Trimming took 2 bases from V and 4 from J, leaving 4 bases between them. CDR3 size: 12 residues. The CDR3 reads CATSDSIYGYTF. The CDR3, as DNA: TGTGCCACCAGTGATTCCATCTATGGCTACACCTTC.

The CDR3 reads CASRPSGPLSGTQYF. CDR3 sequence (DNA): TGTGCCAGCAGACCCTCCGGCCCCCTCTCAGGGACCCAGTACTTC. The chain carries TRBV6-5 and TRBJ2-5; D unresolved. The CDR3 covers 15 residues. The V and J ends lost 6 bases and 7 bases respectively, with 21 bases between them. Germline V CDR1 and CDR2: MNHEY, SVGAGI.

This chain links TRBV7-2 with TRBJ2-7; D is unresolved. CDR1 SGHTA and CDR2 FQGNSA come from the germline V gene. This CDR3 spans 12 amino acids. The V end was cut by 5 bases, the J end by 2 bases, with 7 bases between. The CDR3 reads CASSRSTYEQYF. The CDR3 region has the DNA TGTGCCAGCAGCCGGAGCACCTACGAGCAGTACTTC.

Here the CDR3 DNA reads TGCGCCAGCGCGCACGGGACATACGGCTACGAGCAGTACTTC. Its protein product is CASAHGTYGYEQYF. The chain has TRBV10-2 and TRBJ2-7; D possibly corresponds to TRBD1 (6 bases). Per germline, CDR1 WSHSY and CDR2 SAAADI. The length of the CDR3 is 14 residues. Trimming pared 8 bases from V and 3 bases from J, leaving 17 bases between.

This clone was observed a few times. The J gene is TRBJ1-2, the V gene TRBV5-4; the D gene is possibly TRBD1 (6 bases). Trimming took 4 bases from V and 3 from J, leaving 10 bases between them. Germline V lookup: CDR1 SGHNT, CDR2 YYREEE (reference sequence). The CDR3 length is 13 residues. The CDR3 region is CASSRSGDYGYTF. CDR3 in DNA: TGTGCCAGCAGCCGTTCAGGGGACTATGGCTACACCTTC.

The CDR3 region has the DNA TGTGCCAGCAGCCAGTTGCCGACAGGGGGTTCCTACAATGAGCAGTTCTTC. This sequence encodes CASSQLPTGGSYNEQFF. The chain joins TRBV14 to TRBJ2-1, with TRBD1 matching 9 bases. The V segment lost 3 bases and the J segment 1 base; nucleotides outside the gene matches: 7. The CDR3 is 17 residues long. Germline CDR1 and CDR2: SGHDN and FVKESK.

The V gene is TRBV23-1, the J gene TRBJ1-5; D might be TRBD1 (5 bases). TRBV23-1 is classed as an ORF, of uncertain function. Trimming stripped 6 bases from V and 6 bases from J, with 15 bases between. The CDR3 covers 14 residues. CDR3 nucleotide sequence: TGCGCCAGCAGCCTGGTAACAGGACCTCAGCCCCAGCATTTT. Translated, it gives CASSLVTGPQPQHF.

This clone was seen only once. This sequence joins TRBV19 and TRBJ2-1, with 8 bases matching TRBD1. The CDR3 spans 14 residues. The V gene end was trimmed by 4 bases and the J gene end by 4 bases; junction bases not matched to a gene: 3. Germline V gene lookup returns CDR1 LNHDA and CDR2 SQIVND (reference sequence). In DNA form, the CDR3 reads TGTGCCAGTAGTACCGGGACAGGTTACAATGAGCAGTTCTTC. This sequence encodes CASSTGTGYNEQFF.

The table lists this clone with a count of one. This chain joins TRBV5-1 and TRBJ2-7, with 7 bases aligning to TRBD2. The CDR3 contains 13 residues. Looked up from germline, CDR1 is SGHRS and CDR2 is YFSETQ. The trim removed 4 bases at V and 5 bases at J, leaving 6 bases unmatched. The CDR3 sequence is CASSGGELHEQYF. CDR3 nucleotides: TGCGCCAGCAGCGGGGGGGAACTACACGAGCAGTACTTC. Complete variable domain (other parts from reference TRBV5-1 and TRBJ2-7): KAGVTQTPRYLIKTRGQQVTLSCSPISGHRSVSWYQQTPGQGLQFLFEYFSETQRNKGNFPGRFSGRQFSNSRSEMNVSTLELGDSALYLCASSGGELHEQYFGPGTRLTVT.

The gene calls are TRBV29-1 and TRBJ1-1, with 7 bases identical to TRBD1. With V trimmed by 8 bases and J by 4 bases, 13 bases remained unmatched. The CDR3 is 14 residues long. In germline, CDR1 is SQVTM, CDR2 ANQGSEA. The CDR3 protein is CSSRTGTRGTEAFF. Here the CDR3 DNA reads TGCAGCAGTCGGACAGGCACAAGGGGCACTGAAGCTTTCTTT.

CDR3 in amino acids: CASRKTGTGENEQYF. DNA for the CDR3: TGTGCCAGCAGGAAGACCGGGACAGGGGAGAACGAGCAGTACTTC. The rearrangement joins TRBV6-5 to TRBJ2-7, with 10 positions matching TRBD1. The CDR3 is 15 amino acids. CDR1 and CDR2 (germline): MNHEY, SVGAGI. Germline trimming cut 6 bases from V and 5 bases from J; bases unmatched to any gene: 10.

Regarding this clone: Other DNA variants within this sample encode the same CDR3. The CDR3, as DNA: TGCGCCAGCAGCCTTGAGGAGACCCAGTACTTC. Protein: CASSLEETQYF. This sequence joins TRBV5-1 and TRBJ2-5, with D unclear. Trimming took 4 bases from V and 5 from J, leaving 6 bases between them. This CDR3 contains 11 residues. From germline, CDR1 is SGHRS and CDR2 YFSETQ.

The genes are TRBV3-1 (or the pseudogene TRBV3-2) and TRBJ2-7, with TRBD2 matching over 10 bases. The CDR3 runs to 15 residues. Germline values: CDR1 LGHDT, CDR2 YNNKEL (reference sequence). Trimming removed 5 bases from V and 4 bases from J; junction bases left unmatched: 8. For the CDR3, the DNA is TGTGCCAGCAGCAAATTAACTAGCGGGGAATACGAGCAGTACTTC. Amino acids: CASSKLTSGEYEQYF.

This chain uses TRBV28 with TRBJ1-4; TRBD1 aligns across 7 bases. The CDR3 sequence is 16 residues long. CDR1 and CDR2 from the germline V gene are MDHEN and SYDVKM. Germline trimming cut 5 bases from V and 4 bases from J; bases unmatched to any gene: 10. The DNA of the CDR3 is TGTGCCAGCAGTGGGGATAAGGACAGGAATAATGAAAAACTGTTTTTT. It yields the protein CASSGDKDRNNEKLFF.

V and J are TRBV10-3 and TRBJ1-6; TRBD1 agrees at 8 bases. The V gene's germline CDR1 is ENHRY and CDR2 SYGVKD. The CDR3 spans 15 residues. The ends lost 3 bases at V and 6 bases at J; junction bases unmatched: 4. DNA for the CDR3: TGTGCCATCAGTGATGGGGACAGGAGTAATTCACCCCTCCACTTT. Encoded protein: CAISDGDRSNSPLHF.

The chain joins TRBV29-1 to TRBJ2-7; possibly TRBD2 for D (5 bases). The CDR3 consists of 13 residues. CDR1 and CDR2 (germline): SQVTM, ANQGSEA. The V and J ends lost 4 bases and 2 bases respectively, with 12 bases between them. The CDR3 sequence: CSVGWGEAYEQYF. CDR3 bases: TGCAGCGTTGGGTGGGGAGAGGCCTACGAGCAGTACTTC.

The rearrangement links TRBV2 to TRBJ2-2; the match to TRBD1 covers 11 bases. The V gene end was trimmed by 6 bases and the J gene end by 4 bases; junction bases not matched to a gene: 7. The CDR3 contains 16 residues. CDR1 is SNHLY, CDR2 FYNNEI, per germline. The DNA of the CDR3 is TGTGCCAGCAGGGTGGGACAGGGGGTGAGCACCGGGGAGCTGTTTTTT. Amino acids: CASRVGQGVSTGELFF.